These T cell receptor beta chains were read from a single sample in a study of blood T cell repertoires in COVID-19. Profiled with immunoSEQ multiplex PCR; TCRdb holds only in-frame clones, not every one. The sample has approximately 170,000 clones; approximately 81% are singletons. The specimen was peripheral blood. Receptors were obtained from a woman aged 80 or older with active or convalescent COVID-19. Each CDR3 is given with its conserved first and last residue. The D gene is left open where the match is weak. Part of the rows lack a size; the others show once, few, many or a class for expanded clones.

-,TRBJ2-2,TRBD1,TRBV4-2,TGTGCCAGCAGCCAACGGACAGGGACGAACACCGGGGAGCTGTTTTTT,CASSQRTGTNTGELFF
-,TRBJ2-2,TRBD2,TRBV7-2,TGTGCCAGCAGCACCCGACTAGCGGGAGTCTACGCCGGGGAGCTGTTTTTT,CASSTRLAGVYAGELFF
once,TRBJ2-3,-,TRBV3-1/TRBV3-2,TGTGCCAGCAGCCAAACGGGGACAGATACGCAGTATTTT,CASSQTGTDTQYF
once,TRBJ1-2,-,TRBV30,TGTGCCTGGAGTGGACAAACCGGCGGCTACACCTTC,CAWSGQTGGYTF
few,TRBJ2-2,-,TRBV5-1,TGCGCCAGCAGCTTGTTCGGGGGGCTGGACACCGGGGAGCTGTTTTTT,CASSLFGGLDTGELFF
-,TRBJ2-7,-,TRBV28,TGTGCCAGCATGACAGAGCTCTACGAGCAGTACTTC,CASMTELYEQYF
-,TRBJ2-7,-,TRBV7-2,TGTGCCAGCAGCCACGAGGCGGGCCGGGGCGAGCAGTACTTC,CASSHEAGRGEQYF
-,TRBJ2-5,TRBD2,TRBV10-3,TGTGCCATCAGTGGCCGGACTAGCGGGAGTCTGGAGACCCAGTACTTC,CAISGRTSGSLETQYF
-,TRBJ1-1,TRBD1,TRBV5-1,TGCGCCAGCAGCTTGCCCACGGACAGGAGGCACGCTGAAGCTTTCTTT,CASSLPTDRRHAEAFF
-,TRBJ1-4,-,TRBV10-1,TGCGCCAGCAGTGAGCCCCCTCCCCCAGAAAGAGAAAAACTGTTTTTT,CASSEPPPPEREKLFF
-,TRBJ2-3,TRBD1,TRBV10-1,TGCGCCAGCAGTGCGACAGGGGTCATCACAGATACGCAGTATTTT,CASSATGVITDTQYF
few,TRBJ2-7,TRBD1,TRBV2,TGTGCCAGCAGTCCCGGGACAGCCTACGAGCAGTACTTC,CASSPGTAYEQYF
-,TRBJ2-1,TRBD2,TRBV6-1,TGTGCCAGCAGTGATAGGACTAGCGGGAGGGCCCCCTACAATGAGCAGTTCTTC,CASSDRTSGRAPYNEQFF
-,TRBJ1-1,-,TRBV14,TGTGCCAGCAGCCAAGCCGGGGGGGAGAGGACTGAAGCTTTCTTT,CASSQAGGERTEAFF
-,TRBJ2-5,-,TRBV24-1,TGTGCCACCAGGCCGCGGGGCCAAGAGACCCAGTACTTC,CATRPRGQETQYF
-,TRBJ1-5,-,TRBV6-1,TGTGCCAGCAGTGAAGACGGCAGGGGAGGGCATCAGCCCCAGCATTTT,CASSEDGRGGHQPQHF
-,TRBJ2-2,-,TRBV5-5,TGTGCCAGCAGCTTGGTGGGGGGGGCGAGGGGCCCCGGGGAGCTGTTTTTT,CASSLVGGARGPGELFF
-,TRBJ2-1,-,TRBV15,TGTGCCACCAGCTATCTGACTCCATACAATGAGCAGTTCTTC,CATSYLTPYNEQFF
-,TRBJ2-4,-,TRBV7-8,TGTGCCAGCAGCTTATGGGGTCTGTACAGAGGGGGAGCCAAAAACATTCAGTACTTC,CASSLWGLYRGGAKNIQYF
-,TRBJ1-5,-,TRBV7-9,TGTGCCAGCAGCTTTCAGGGGAGCCAGCCCCAGCATTTT,CASSFQGSQPQHF
-,TRBJ2-7,TRBD2,TRBV24-1,TGTGCCACGGCCTCGGCGAGCGGGAGTTTCCACGAGCAGTACTTC,CATASASGSFHEQYF
-,TRBJ2-5,TRBD2,TRBV6-5,TGTGCCAGCAGTTACGAGACTAGCGGGAGGGCCCAGTACTTC,CASSYETSGRAQYF
-,TRBJ2-6,-,TRBV7-9,TGTGCCAGCAGCTTAGAAGCGGGCCGCTCTGGGGCCAACGTCCTGACTTTC,CASSLEAGRSGANVLTF
few,TRBJ2-7,TRBD1,TRBV19,TGTGCCAGTAGTCCCACAGGGGTCTACGAGCAGTACTTC,CASSPTGVYEQYF
-,TRBJ1-1,-,TRBV19,TGTGCCAGTAGTATGACATCTTCCACTGAAGCTTTCTTT,CASSMTSSTEAFF
-,TRBJ2-5,TRBD1,TRBV18,TGTGCCAGCTCACGATCTCTGGGACAGGGAGGAGAGACCCAGTACTTC,CASSRSLGQGGETQYF
-,TRBJ2-3,-,TRBV28,TGTGCCAGCCTCCCCGGGGTTAGCACAGATACGCAGTATTTT,CASLPGVSTDTQYF
-,TRBJ2-1,TRBD2,TRBV18,TGTGCCAGCTCACCTGTTGGGGCGGGAGTCTACAATGAGCAGTTCTTC,CASSPVGAGVYNEQFF
-,TRBJ1-1,-,TRBV7-3,TGTGCCAGCAGCTTTATGGGGGGGACTGAAGCTTTCTTT,CASSFMGGTEAFF
-,TRBJ2-2,TRBD2,TRBV4-1,TGCGCCAGCAGCTGGCTAGCGGGAGTTGGCACCGGGGAGCTGTTTTTT,CASSWLAGVGTGELFF
-,TRBJ1-1,TRBD1,TRBV7-2,TGTGCCAGCAGCTTGGGACAGGGGAGGATGAACACTGAAGCTTTCTTT,CASSLGQGRMNTEAFF
-,TRBJ1-1,-,TRBV5-1,TGCGCCAGCAGCTTGCTGGGGGCCAGCACTGAAGCTTTCTTT,CASSLLGASTEAFF
-,TRBJ1-4,-,TRBV6-5,TGTGCCAGCCTGGGGGGGGGTGATGAAAAACTGTTTTTT,CASLGGGDEKLFF
-,TRBJ1-5,TRBD1,TRBV6-6,TGTGCCAGCACCCAGACAGGGCGCAATCAGCCCCAGCATTTT,CASTQTGRNQPQHF
-,TRBJ1-1,-,TRBV3-1/TRBV3-2,TGTGCCAGCAGCCTAAGCAGGGGTGACACTGAAGCTTTCTTT,CASSLSRGDTEAFF
-,TRBJ1-2,TRBD1,TRBV5-1,TGCGCCAGCAGGGAAGGGACAGATCACTATGGCTACACCTTC,CASREGTDHYGYTF
once,TRBJ1-2,-,TRBV28,TGTGCCAGCGGCCCCCGATTATGGGGCAATGGCTACACCTTC,CASGPRLWGNGYTF
-,TRBJ1-2,TRBD1,TRBV2,TGTGCCAGCAATCTACAGGGGGCCGAGGGGGGCTACACCTTC,CASNLQGAEGGYTF
many,TRBJ1-1,TRBD1,TRBV7-9,TGTGCCAGCAGCTTTTCTCTGGACAGGGGGCGGACTGAAGCTTTCTTT,CASSFSLDRGRTEAFF
-,TRBJ1-5,TRBD1,TRBV5-1,TGCGCCAGCAGCTTGGGGACAGGGCTAAATCAGCCCCAGCATTTT,CASSLGTGLNQPQHF
-,TRBJ1-1,-,TRBV18,TGTGCCAGCTCACCACCGGGGGGACGGAGAGGCACTGAAGCTTTCTTT,CASSPPGGRRGTEAFF
-,TRBJ2-7,-,TRBV10-3,TGTGCCATCAGTGAGTCCCTATACTCCTACGAGCAGTACTTC,CAISESLYSYEQYF
-,TRBJ1-2,TRBD1,TRBV28,TGTGCCAGCAGCCCCCGGATAGGACAGGGTTTCTATGGCTACACCTTC,CASSPRIGQGFYGYTF